Reported below is one T cell receptor beta chain. Its antigen is unknown. V shed 1 base, J shed 5 bases, and the junction held 7 bases outside the gene matches. This CDR3 is 15 amino acids long. Germline-derived CDR1 and CDR2 are SGHTA and FQGTGA. The sample belongs to a study of brain T cells in children with intractable seizures. Overall study results and limits: Patients' HCMV serostatus was unknown; virus specificity rests on CDR3 similarity alone.

TCRdb's copy holds only in-frame clones and misses some; the assay was immunoSEQ multiplex PCR. The table shows a few hundred thousand clones, with roughly 93% occurring only once. Time point noted: blood from clinic visit 5 months post-surgery; TSC patient then seizure free. Sequenced material: peripheral blood, taken around 5 months after surgery. The sequence came from a boy in the first two years of life with tuberous sclerosis and intractable seizures. V gene TRBV7-3 combines with J gene TRBJ1-1; 7 nucleotides line up with TRBD1. DNA for the CDR3: TGTGCCAGCAGCTTAAAATCAGGGGGTAAAACTGAAGCTTTCTTT. Its protein product is CASSLKSGGKTEAFF. Complete variable domain (other parts from reference TRBV7-3 and TRBJ1-1): GAGVSQTPSNKVTEKGKYVELRCDPISGHTALYWYRQSLGQGPEFLIYFQGTGAADDSGLPNDRFFAVRPEGSVSTLKIQRTERGDSAVYLCASSLKSGGKTEAFFGQGTRLTVV.